This T cell receptor (beta chain) came from a study of T cell clonotyping in hematopoietic cell transplantation. Study-level findings and limits: Higher Inverse Simpson Index values in graft donor and pretransplant recipient predicted broader posttransplant TCR diversity. After transplant, recipient diversity fell while pathologically expanded clonotypes grew through day 180. Without cell sorting, CD4 versus CD8 contributions remain unresolved.

Points on this clone: Antigen specificity is unknown.

The table came from immunoSEQ multiplex PCR; TCRdb's copy has only in-frame clones and leaves some out. The sample consists of more than 40,000 clones, about 95% of them appearing once. From germline, CDR1 is MRHNA and CDR2 SNTAGT. The CDR3 length is 16 residues. With 4 bases clipped from V and 9 bases from J, the junction kept 15 bases outside the gene matches. The material sequenced was peripheral blood mononuclear cells. The chain couples TRBV6-4 to TRBJ2-4; 7 nucleotides match TRBD1. The sequence was obtained from a young man in good health. Some clones in this sample may be carry-over from other donors' samples. The CDR3 region is CASSAHGDRARSIQYF. For the CDR3, the DNA is TGTGCCAGCAGTGCCCATGGTGACAGGGCGAGAAGCATTCAGTACTTC.